This is a list of T cell receptor beta chains from one sample in a study of CD8 T cells in Susac syndrome. TCRdb redid the calling of the immunoSEQ multiplex PCR reads with MiXCR, one entry per CDR3 protein. The data hold about 210,000 distinct CDR3 sequences, with 95% observed a single time. The material sequenced was CD4+ T cells from PBMCs. Every receptor here comes from a human donor with multiple sclerosis. Both conserved end residues are part of each CDR3.

TRBJ1-1 TRBV3-1 CASSPTGTSGAFF
TRBJ1-5 TRBV5-1 CASSLDTLQPQHF
TRBJ1-5 TRBV20-1 CSAQPGTRYSNQPQHF
TRBJ2-6 TRBV6-5 CASSYGTGDSGANVLTF
TRBJ1-5 TRBV20-1 CSASAGGGQPQHF
TRBJ1-1 TRBV12-3/TRBV12-4 CASSLQGQVEAFF
TRBJ2-1 TRBV12-3/TRBV12-4 CASSLVRGGYNEQFF
TRBJ2-7 TRBV11-2 CASSQQGYYEQYF
TRBJ2-3 TRBV19 CASSIGGLITDTQYF
TRBJ1-5 TRBV4-1 CASSLSVDQPQHF
TRBJ2-2 TRBV27 CASSFRGTGELFF
TRBJ1-4 TRBV5-1 CASSLARRGEKLFF
TRBJ2-1 TRBV1 CTSSQDVIAGGWYNEQFF
TRBJ2-1 TRBV24-1 CATSDSGTGNEQFF
TRBJ2-7 TRBV6-1 CASSGRQGTYEQYF
TRBJ1-5 TRBV9 CASSATGDQPQHF
TRBJ2-7 TRBV6-2/TRBV6-3 CASSFQTVLIYEQYF
TRBJ2-1 TRBV5-1 CASSAGQEYNEQFF
TRBJ2-7 TRBV7-6 CASSLVVNYEQYF
TRBJ2-7 TRBV7-8 CASSYSATSGRREQYF
TRBJ2-5 TRBV7-2 CASSLVGGQQVETQYF
TRBJ1-1 TRBV19 CASSPRAGDTEAFF